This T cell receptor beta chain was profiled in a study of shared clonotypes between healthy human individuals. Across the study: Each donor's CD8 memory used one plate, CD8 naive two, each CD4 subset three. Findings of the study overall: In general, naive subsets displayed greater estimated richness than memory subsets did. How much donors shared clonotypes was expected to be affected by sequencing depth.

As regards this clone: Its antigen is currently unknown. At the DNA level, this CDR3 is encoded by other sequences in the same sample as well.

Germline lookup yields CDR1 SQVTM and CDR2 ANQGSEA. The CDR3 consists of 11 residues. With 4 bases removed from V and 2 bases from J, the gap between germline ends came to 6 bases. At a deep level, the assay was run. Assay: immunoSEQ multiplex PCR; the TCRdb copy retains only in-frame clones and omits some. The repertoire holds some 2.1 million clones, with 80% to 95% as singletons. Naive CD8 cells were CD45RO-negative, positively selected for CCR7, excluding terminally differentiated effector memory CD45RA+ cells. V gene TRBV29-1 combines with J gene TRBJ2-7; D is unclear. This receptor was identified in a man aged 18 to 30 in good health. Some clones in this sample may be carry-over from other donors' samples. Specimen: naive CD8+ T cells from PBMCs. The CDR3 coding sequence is TGCAGCGTTGGGGGTCCCTACGAGCAGTACTTC. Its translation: CSVGGPYEQYF.